This TCR beta chain stems from a study of T cell repertoires in cytomegalovirus infection. Study-wide background: Matching HLA type and CMV infection were both indicated by public TCR beta signatures. Study-level findings and limits: HLA-C-restricted, CMV-specific TCR beta clonotypes were dominant ex vivo. People with CMV and the relevant HLA were identified by cumulative public TCR beta family frequency.

Worth noting for this clonotype: Its antigen remains unknown.

The ends were cut back, 10 bases at V and 0 bases at J, with 16 bases in the middle. The CDR3 extends over 14 amino acids. Germline V CDR1 and CDR2: MDHEN, SYDVKM. TCRdb re-called the reads with MiXCR, one entry per CDR3 protein. This table has approximately 750,000 distinct CDR3 sequences, less than 40% appearing once. Sequencing was carried out using PBMCs. This TCR was recovered from a human donor in good health (CMV status not recorded). Some clones in this sample may be carry-over from other donors' samples. The chain couples TRBV28 to TRBJ2-7; D may be TRBD1 (5 bases). CDR3 protein: CATTDSPLSYEQYF. The CDR3 region has the DNA TGTGCCACTACCGACAGCCCCCTCTCCTACGAGCAGTACTTC.